The entry below describes one TCR beta chain. What it binds is not known. Germline V lookup: CDR1 SGHTA, CDR2 FQGNSA. CDR3 length: 14 residues. This record comes from a study of CXCR3-negative and CXCR3-positive naive CD8 T cells. Findings and caveats of the study: Naive cells that were CXCR3-positive had more hydrophobic TRB CDR3s (compared with CXCR3-negative naive cells).

Each TRB cDNA library was prepared by 5' RACE (with UMI labels). TCRdb reprocessed the 5' RACE reads, keeping one entry per CDR3 protein, no DNA. The sample data list about 70,000 distinct CDR3 sequences. Sequenced sample: naive CXCR3+ CD8+ T cells from blood. Subset indicated: CD45RO-CCR7+CD27+CD95- naive CD8+ T cells expressing CXCR3 (TNR3+). The genes are TRBV7-2 and TRBJ1-2. The origin of this receptor is a human donor in good health. Some clones in this sample may be carry-over from other donors' samples. The CDR3 loop is CASSSTIDTYGYTF.